The 18 T cell receptor beta chains listed next were all sequenced from one sample in a study of cytomegalovirus exposure and HLA in healthy donors. PCR used 60 Vbeta primers and 13 Jbeta primers. Data came from immunoSEQ multiplex PCR; TCRdb stores just in-frame clones and leaves some out. The sample shows approximately 190,000 clones, roughly 70% of them seen only once. The sample was PBMCs. Receptor source: a middle-aged man in good health and CMV-seropositive.

V gene TRBV7-3 combines with J gene TRBJ2-5; D call uncertain. The CDR3 loop spans 16 amino acids. Per germline, CDR1 SGHTA and CDR2 FQGTGA. V gave up 5 bases and J gave up 2 bases, with 18 bases separating them. The CDR3 spells CASSLGASAYQETQYF. The CDR3 DNA follows: TGTGCCAGCAGCCTTGGCGCGAGCGCCTATCAAGAGACCCAGTACTTC.

The V gene is TRBV7-9, the J gene TRBJ1-2, with TRBD1 identical over 7 bases. CDR1 is SEHNR, CDR2 FQNEAQ, per germline (reference sequence). The CDR3 has 16 amino acids. Trimming at V came to 0 bases and at J to 5 bases, leaving 9 bases not matched to a gene. The CDR3 loop reads CASSLALKGAEYGYTF. The CDR3 DNA follows: TGTGCCAGCAGCTTAGCGCTGAAGGGGGCAGAATATGGCTACACCTTC.

The J gene is TRBJ2-2, the V gene TRBV19; the D gene is possibly TRBD2 (5 bases). In germline, CDR1 is LNHDA, CDR2 SQIVND (reference sequence). This CDR3 spans 17 amino acids. V lost 3 bases and J lost 0, with 14 bases in between. This chain's CDR3 is CASSIVDYQANTGELFF. The DNA of the CDR3 is TGTGCCAGTAGTATCGTCGACTACCAGGCGAACACCGGGGAGCTGTTTTTT.

The V call is TRBV7-2, the J call TRBJ1-4; unclear D gene. The CDR3 loop spans 14 amino acids. Trimming left V 4 bases short and J 10 bases short, with 16 bases between. CDR1 is SGHTA, CDR2 FQGNSA, per germline. Written as DNA, the CDR3 is TGTGCCAGCAGCTCCACTACGGAGCGGGGAAAACTGTTTTTT. Its protein is CASSSTTERGKLFF.

V usage is TRBV4-3 and J usage is TRBJ1-3; D not resolved. CDR1 is LGHNA and CDR2 is YSLEER in the germline V gene. The CDR3 extends over 17 amino acids. V lost 0 bases, J lost 0 bases, and 12 bases lay in between. The CDR3 sequence: CASSQDGVPGSGNTIYF. The CDR3 DNA reads TGCGCCAGCAGCCAAGATGGAGTTCCGGGCTCTGGAAACACCATATATTTT.

This sequence joins TRBV25-1 and TRBJ2-2; no reliable D call. Germline-derived CDR1 and CDR2 are MGHDK and SYGVNS. The CDR3 length is 12 residues. V was cut by 5 bases and J by 4 bases, with 5 bases left in between. The CDR3 here is CASSPFTGELFF. As DNA, the CDR3 is TGTGCCAGCAGTCCTTTCACCGGGGAGCTGTTTTTT.

J is TRBJ1-1 and V is TRBV5-1, with TRBD1 matching over 9 bases. Germline V gene data show CDR1 as SGHRS and CDR2 as YFSETQ. This CDR3 region has 14 residues. V lost 4 bases and J lost 7; bases outside the gene matches: 8. CDR3 residues: CASSAWTGENEAFF. CDR3 coding DNA: TGCGCCAGCAGCGCCTGGACAGGGGAAAATGAAGCTTTCTTT.

The rearrangement links TRBV7-7 to TRBJ1-6; D uncertain. Trimming cost V 0 bases and J 4 bases, with 10 bases left between them. Germline V CDR1 and CDR2: SSHAT, FNYEAQ (reference sequence). The CDR3 totals 16 residues. The CDR3 sequence is CASSLARGEYNSPLHF. In DNA, the CDR3 is TGTGCCAGCAGCTTAGCGCGTGGGGAGTATAATTCACCCCTCCACTTT.

The chain carries TRBV12-5 and TRBJ1-5, with D possibly matching TRBD1 (5 bases). Trimming pared 5 bases from V and 1 base from J, leaving 15 bases between. The CDR3 covers 16 residues. From germline, CDR1 is LGHNT and CDR2 FRNRAP. In DNA form, the CDR3 reads TGTGCTAGTGGTCATCCTACAGGAGGGAGCAATCAGCCCCAGCATTTT. This sequence encodes CASGHPTGGSNQPQHF.

This clone was counted once. The chain links TRBV4-1 to TRBJ1-1; D may be TRBD1 (6 bases). V lost 2 bases and J 7 bases, leaving 11 bases between the germline ends. Germline V CDR1 and CDR2: MGHRA, YSYEKL. This CDR3 is 13 amino acids long. CDR3 coding DNA: TGCGCCAGCAGCCAAAACAGGGCAGTTGAAGCTTTCTTT. Translation gives CASSQNRAVEAFF.

J is TRBJ1-2 and V is TRBV7-2; possible D gene TRBD1, 5 bases. The germline CDR1 and CDR2 sequences are SGHTA and FQGNSA. Trimming removed 1 base at V and 0 bases at J, with 9 bases between. This CDR3 comprises 15 residues. The CDR3 DNA sequence: TGTGCCAGCAGCTTAGGAAGGACAACTAACTATGGCTACACCTTC. This gives the protein CASSLGRTTNYGYTF.

On this clone: One junction end disagrees with the germline gene, perhaps due to a read error. This sequence joins TRBV5-4 and TRBJ1-2; D remains ambiguous. The CDR3 is 15 residues long. Germline CDR1 SGHNT, CDR2 YYREEE (reference sequence). The DNA for the CDR3 is TGTGCCAGCAGCTTGGACAGCCCGATTAGGAAAGGCTACCCCTTC. This gives the protein CASSLDSPIRKGYPF. Complete variable domain (other parts from reference TRBV5-4 and TRBJ1-2): ETGVTQSPTHLIKTRGQQVTLRCSSQSGHNTVSWYQQALGQGPQFIFQYYREEENGRGNFPPRFSGLQFPNYSSELNVNALELDDSALYLCASSLDSPIRKGYPFGSGTRLTVV.

V and J are TRBV19 and TRBJ1-5, with TRBD1 as a possible D gene (6 bases). Germline CDR1 reads LNHDA; CDR2 reads SQIVND (reference sequence). This CDR3 has 14 residues. Trimming left V 1 base short and J 7 bases short, with 11 bases between. CDR3 protein: CASSIVTGSQPQHF. DNA of the CDR3: TGTGCCAGTAGTATAGTTACAGGGTCCCAGCCCCAGCATTTT. The full variable domain, in which reference TRBV19 and TRBJ1-5 provide the parts outside the CDR3, is DGGITQSPKYLFRKEGQNVTLSCEQNLNHDAMYWYRQDPGQGLRLIYYSQIVNDFQKGDIAEGYSVSREKKESFPLTVTSAQKNPTAFYLCASSIVTGSQPQHFGDGTRLSIL.

V is TRBV6-1 and J is TRBJ1-2, with D uncertain. Germline loops: CDR1 MNHNS, CDR2 SASEGT. The ends were cut back, 0 bases at V and 8 bases at J, with 10 bases in the middle. The CDR3 length is 13 residues. The CDR3 DNA follows: TGTGCCAGCAGTGAAGCGCTTCTGAGGGGCTACACCTTC. Translated, it gives CASSEALLRGYTF.

The chain joins TRBV18 to TRBJ2-7, with 9 bases fitting TRBD1. Trimming took 4 bases from V and 4 from J; bases not matched to a gene: 20. There are 19 residues in the CDR3. From germline, CDR1 is KGHSH and CDR2 LQKENI. The CDR3 spells CASSRGGQGATNRPYEQYF. Written as DNA, the CDR3 is TGTGCCAGCTCACGGGGGGGACAGGGAGCAACAAATAGACCTTACGAGCAGTACTTC.

The V call is TRBV18, the J call TRBJ2-4; possible D gene TRBD1, 6 bases. Germline loops: CDR1 KGHSH, CDR2 LQKENI. Trimming stripped 2 bases from V and 0 bases from J, with 20 bases between. CDR3 size: 19 residues. The CDR3 DNA reads as TGTGCCAGCTCACCAAGGACAGTAAGGACAGTTTTAGCCAAAAACATTCAGTACTTC. It encodes CASSPRTVRTVLAKNIQYF.

This clone was detected a few times. The chain uses TRBV6-1 and TRBJ1-1; D is uncertain. The V gene's germline CDR1 is MNHNS and CDR2 SASEGT. Trimming stripped 7 bases from V and 3 bases from J, with 15 bases between. This CDR3 has 14 amino acids. The CDR3 DNA reads TGTGCCAGCACTTCGACCCCCCGGGACACTGAAGCTTTCTTT. Translated, it gives CASTSTPRDTEAFF.

J is TRBJ2-2 and V is TRBV5-6; TRBD2 aligns across 7 bases. This CDR3 comprises 14 residues. V shed 3 bases, J shed 7 bases, and the junction held 6 bases outside the gene matches. Germline V gene sequence: CDR1 SGHDT, CDR2 YYEEEE. The CDR3 here is CASSWGPGGGELFF. CDR3 nucleotide sequence: TGTGCCAGCAGCTGGGGCCCGGGGGGCGGGGAGCTGTTTTTT. Together with reference TRBV5-6 and TRBJ2-2, the CDR3 gives the full variable domain: DAGVTQSPTHLIKTRGQQVTLRCSPKSGHDTVSWYQQALGQGPQFIFQYYEEEERQRGNFPDRFSGHQFPNYSSELNVNALLLGDSALYLCASSWGPGGGELFFGEGSRLTVL.